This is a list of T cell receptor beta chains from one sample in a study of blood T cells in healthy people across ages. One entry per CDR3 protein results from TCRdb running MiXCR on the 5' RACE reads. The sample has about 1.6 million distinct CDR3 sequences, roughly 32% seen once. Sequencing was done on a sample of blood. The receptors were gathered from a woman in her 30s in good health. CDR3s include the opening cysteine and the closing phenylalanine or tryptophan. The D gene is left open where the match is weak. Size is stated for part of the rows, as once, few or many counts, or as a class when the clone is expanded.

TGTGCCAGCAGCCAACCCGCCCTCGGGGATGAGCAGTTCTTC	CASSQPALGDEQFF	TRBV2	NA	TRBJ2-1	few
TGTGCCAACAGCCCCCTCAGGCAAGAGACCCAGTACTTC	CANSPLRQETQYF	TRBV7-2	NA	TRBJ2-5	NA
TGCAGCGTTGAACAGGGGAGGTTAGAGACCCAGTACTTC	CSVEQGRLETQYF	TRBV29-1	NA	TRBJ2-5	few
TGTGCCAGCAGCCAAGGGGAAGCGGGGGGGAGCTCCTACAATGAGCAGTTCTTC	CASSQGEAGGSSYNEQFF	TRBV4-2	TRBD2	TRBJ2-1	NA
TGTGCCAGCAGCTTCCTTTCCGTCAATGAGCAGTTCTTC	CASSFLSVNEQFF	TRBV7-2	NA	TRBJ2-1	NA
TGTGCCTGGAGTCCCACATTGTATGGCTACACCTTC	CAWSPTLYGYTF	TRBV30	NA	TRBJ1-2	NA
TGCGCCAGCAGCCAAGAGTGGACTGAAGCTTTCTTT	CASSQEWTEAFF	TRBV4-1	NA	TRBJ1-1	NA
TGTGCCAGCAGGGGACTAGCGGGGAGTTACAATGAGCAGTTCTTC	CASRGLAGSYNEQFF	TRBV11-2	TRBD2	TRBJ2-1	NA
TGTGCCAGCAGCGCGGGAGTTTCGGGACAGGGAGCTCAAGAGACCCAGTACTTC	CASSAGVSGQGAQETQYF	TRBV9	TRBD1	TRBJ2-5	few
TGTGCCAGCAGCTTGGACGGGACAGACGGCTACACCTTC	CASSLDGTDGYTF	TRBV5-4	TRBD1	TRBJ1-2	few
TGTGCCAGCAGTTACTCATGGGACAGGCATCAGCCCCAGCATTTT	CASSYSWDRHQPQHF	TRBV6-5	TRBD1	TRBJ1-5	NA
TGTGCCAGCAGTGATTCACTAGCGGGGGGGCCATTCTCGCACGAGCAGTACTTC	CASSDSLAGGPFSHEQYF	TRBV25-1	TRBD2	TRBJ2-7	NA
TGTGCCAGCAGTGGGGCCGGGAACCCCTACGAGCAGTACTTC	CASSGAGNPYEQYF	TRBV6-1	NA	TRBJ2-7	NA
TGTGCCGGCAGTTTAACAGGAGATAATTCACCCCTCCACTTT	CAGSLTGDNSPLHF	TRBV12-3/TRBV12-4	NA	TRBJ1-6	few
TGTGCCAGCAGCCAAGGGCAGGCCTATAGCTACACCTTC	CASSQGQAYSYTF	TRBV4-2	NA	TRBJ1-2	NA
TGTGCCTGGAGTCTCCTGGGAGGAATTGGAGGCTACACCTTC	CAWSLLGGIGGYTF	TRBV30	NA	TRBJ1-2	few
TGCGCCAGCGTGGCCGGGGACAGGAGAGTTAGGGATGAAAAACTGTTTTTT	CASVAGDRRVRDEKLFF	TRBV5-1	TRBD1	TRBJ1-4	once
TGTGCCAGCAGTGAAGTCGCGGGGGGCGTCAATGAGCAGTTCTTC	CASSEVAGGVNEQFF	TRBV6-1	TRBD2	TRBJ2-1	NA
TGTGCCAGCAGTGAAGGACTAGCGGCCCAGTACTTC	CASSEGLAAQYF	TRBV25-1	TRBD2	TRBJ2-5	few
TGCGCCGGCAGTGCGGGACTAGCGGGCTACGATGAGCAGTTCTTC	CAGSAGLAGYDEQFF	TRBV10-1	TRBD2	TRBJ2-1	NA